One sample yielded the 31 T cell receptor beta chains listed below, sequenced in a study of beta chain features in type 1 diabetes (dated by TCRdb to the late 2010s). Library generation was performed with the immunoSEQ multiplex PCR assay. The entire isolated RNA was reverse transcribed using the High Capacity cDNA Reverse Transcription Kit, and thus expressed TCRB transcripts were sequenced. TCRdb provides this immuneACCESS table in a form limited to in-frame rearrangements. Some clones are lacking; in checked studies, under half of them reflect an unresolved V gene, and why the rest are absent is not known. Within this sample are 20,000 to 25,000 clones, with about 69% of them counted one time only. Around 4.4% of the sample lies in the top ten. Paper-wide results and their limitations: Type 1 diabetes patients showed a moderate but significant shortening of TCRB CDR3 length in all four CD4+ subsets.

Antigen specificity for these receptors is unknown. Sequencing was performed on Tregs from blood. The sample's cell subset or site label, decoded: regulatory CD4+ T cells. These receptors originate from a man between 18 and 35 years old with type 1 diabetes.

V gene TRBV5-1 combines with J gene TRBJ2-1; D is perhaps TRBD2 (6 bases). V gave up 4 bases and J gave up 9 bases, with 17 bases separating them. This CDR3 region has 14 residues. Germline CDR1 and CDR2: SGHRS and YFSETQ. The CDR3 sequence is CASSTGLLGGEQFF. CDR3 DNA sequence: TGCGCCAGCAGCACGGGACTCCTAGGCGGTGAGCAGTTCTTC.

The chain employs TRBV7-9 and TRBJ2-7; TRBD1 aligns across 7 bases. The junction had 5 bases not matched to a gene; V was cut back by 6 bases and J by 0 bases. From germline, CDR1 is SEHNR and CDR2 FQNEAQ (reference sequence). CDR3 size: 14 residues. CDR3 DNA: TGTGCCAGCAGTCAGGACAGGTTCTCCTACGAGCAGTACTTC. It codes for CASSQDRFSYEQYF.

This chain uses TRBV4-1 with TRBJ2-3, with TRBD2 identical over 9 bases. With V trimmed by 4 bases and J by 5 bases, 10 bases remained unmatched. Per germline, CDR1 MGHRA and CDR2 YSYEKL. The CDR3 runs to 16 residues. CDR3 sequence (DNA): TGCGCCAGCAGCCTCTACCGGCGGGGGGGCCAAGATACGCAGTATTTT. This encodes CASSLYRRGGQDTQYF.

The chain combines TRBV10-1 with TRBJ2-1; tentative D call: TRBD2 (6 bases). Per germline, CDR1 WNHNN and CDR2 SYGVQD (reference sequence). The V gene lost 0 bases and the J gene lost 0 bases, with 15 bases spanning the gap. The CDR3 consists of 18 residues. The CDR3 sequence is CASSESSLPGDSYNEQFF. In DNA form, the CDR3 reads TGCGCCAGCAGTGAGTCGAGTCTTCCGGGAGACTCCTACAATGAGCAGTTCTTC.

This rearrangement joins TRBV6-5 to TRBJ2-5, with a possible D match to TRBD1 (6 bases). Trimming took 0 bases from V and 5 from J, leaving 13 bases between them. Germline-derived CDR1 and CDR2 are MNHEY and SVGAGI. This CDR3 is built from 15 residues. The CDR3 DNA follows: TGTGCCAGCAGTTACTCGAACAGGGCTATGGAGACCCAGTACTTC. Amino acids: CASSYSNRAMETQYF.

The table lists this clone with a few counts. DNA of the CDR3: TGCGCCAGCAGCTGGACGGCGGGTGCCACCGGGGAGCTGTTTTTT. Translating gives CASSWTAGATGELFF. The chain is built from TRBV5-1 and TRBJ2-2, with D perhaps matching TRBD2 (5 bases). The CDR3 is 15 residues long. Per the germline V gene, CDR1 is SGHRS and CDR2 is YFSETQ. V dropped 3 bases and J dropped 4 bases, with 13 bases sitting between them.

The rearrangement uses TRBV7-2 and TRBJ1-1, with a tentative D call TRBD1 (6 bases). Germline CDR1 is SGHTA and CDR2 is FQGNSA. Trimming took off 4 bases at V and 1 base at J, with 7 bases between the two ends. The CDR3 has 13 amino acids. This CDR3 is CASSSQGNTEAFF. CDR3 DNA: TGTGCCAGCAGCTCACAGGGGAACACTGAAGCTTTCTTT.

V is TRBV7-9 and J is TRBJ2-2; weak D call: TRBD2 (6 bases). V was cut by 5 bases and J by 0 bases, with 13 bases left in between. Germline assignment: CDR1 SEHNR and CDR2 FQNEAQ (reference sequence). This CDR3 comprises 16 residues. CDR3 DNA sequence: TGTGCCAGCAGCGCAGATTTAGCGGCGAACACCGGGGAGCTGTTTTTT. It codes for CASSADLAANTGELFF.

The genes are TRBV9 and TRBJ1-2, with a tentative D call TRBD1 (6 bases). The germline V gene encodes CDR1 SGDLS and CDR2 YYNGEE. Trimming took off 3 bases at V and 4 bases at J, with 10 bases between the two ends. The CDR3 runs 13 residues. DNA for the CDR3: TGTGCCAGCAGCGCCACAGGGTCCTATGGCTACACCTTC. Amino acids: CASSATGSYGYTF.

The genes are TRBV5-1 and TRBJ1-1; TRBD1 agrees at 8 bases. V dropped 1 base and J dropped 4; count of bases not matched to a gene: 9. Per germline, CDR1 SGHRS and CDR2 YFSETQ. CDR3 length equals 16 residues. The CDR3 here is CASSLTGGLGFTEAFF. In DNA, the CDR3 is TGCGCCAGCAGCTTGACAGGGGGGCTCGGTTTCACTGAAGCTTTCTTT.

This clone appeared a few times. The CDR3 DNA is TGTGCCAGCAGTCCAGCTGGACAGGGAAAGTCGCAGTTCTTC. Its protein is CASSPAGQGKSQFF. This chain joins TRBV28 and TRBJ2-1; 8 bases agree with TRBD1. The V gene's germline CDR1 is MDHEN and CDR2 SYDVKM. The length of the CDR3 is 14 residues. J gave up 12 bases and V 5 bases, and 12 bases lay outside the gene matches. The full variable domain, with the rest looked up from reference TRBV28 and TRBJ2-1, is DVKVTQSSRYLVKRTGEKVFLECVQDMDHENMFWYRQDPGLGLRLIYFSYDVKMKEKGDIPEGYSVSREKKERFSLILESASTNQTSMYLCASSPAGQGKSQFFGPGTRLTVL.

Remarks on this clone: Other nucleotide sequences from this sample produce the same CDR3. The chain is built from TRBV29-1 and TRBJ1-5, with 9 bases that match TRBD1. With V trimmed by 4 bases and J by 7 bases, 5 bases remained unmatched. This CDR3 region has 13 residues. Germline V gene data show CDR1 as SQVTM and CDR2 as ANQGSEA. The CDR3 spells CSVGQGVGQPQHF. The CDR3 coding sequence is TGCAGCGTTGGACAGGGGGTAGGGCAGCCCCAGCATTTT.

The V gene is TRBV5-1, the J gene TRBJ2-7, with D tentatively TRBD1 (7 bases). The CDR3 is 14 amino acids. Per the germline V gene, CDR1 is SGHRS and CDR2 is YFSETQ. Between the trimmed V and J ends, which lost 3 bases and 2 bases, there was a span of 12 bases. DNA for the CDR3: TGCGCCAGCAGCTCGCGGGACAGCGCCTACGAGCAGTACTTC. It specifies CASSSRDSAYEQYF.

A word on this clone: Germline is not matched at one junction end, which may reflect a read error. Other DNA sequences in this sample translate to the same CDR3. V is TRBV7-9 and J is TRBJ1-3; tentative D call: TRBD1 (5 bases). Germline CDR1 and CDR2: SEHNR and FQNEAQ (reference sequence). The CDR3 runs 13 residues. CDR3 nucleotide sequence: TGCGCCAGCAGACCGGGGGGAGGAAACACCATATATTTT. As protein: CASRPGGGNTIYF.

This sequence joins TRBV6-5 and TRBJ1-2, with D unclear. V gave up 6 bases and J gave up 7 bases, with 21 bases separating them. The germline CDR1 and CDR2 sequences are MNHEY and SVGAGI. CDR3 length: 15 residues. The CDR3 here is CASRKPLAGVSGYTF. The CDR3 bases are TGTGCCAGCAGGAAGCCCCTTGCGGGAGTGTCTGGCTACACCTTC.

V and J are TRBV7-2 and TRBJ2-5; a possible D gene is TRBD1 (7 bases). V was pared by 3 bases and J by 7 bases, with 15 bases between. Germline values: CDR1 SGHTA, CDR2 FQGNSA. The CDR3 has 14 residues. The CDR3 region is CASSLEGAPATQYF. The DNA for the CDR3 is TGTGCCAGCAGCTTGGAGGGGGCCCCAGCGACCCAGTACTTC.

The chain couples TRBV7-2 to TRBJ2-7; the match to TRBD2 covers 8 bases. The junction had 11 bases not matched to a gene; V was cut back by 5 bases and J by 2 bases. Germline V gives CDR1 SGHTA, CDR2 FQGNSA. The CDR3 consists of 16 residues. The CDR3 spells CASSPGGVDSAYEQYF. CDR3 sequence (DNA): TGTGCCAGCAGCCCGGGGGGGGTGGACTCAGCCTACGAGCAGTACTTC.

The sample holds one count of this clone. V and J are TRBV27 and TRBJ2-5; 9 positions agree with TRBD2. TRBJ2-7 explains the end of the DNA better; the J call may be wrong. Germline CDR1 is MNHEY and CDR2 is SMNVEV (reference sequence). This CDR3 comprises 15 residues. In DNA form, the CDR3 reads TGTGCCAGCAGATCGCGGGGGGGCTTGACCTACGAGCAGTACTTC. Its translation is CASRSRGGLTYEQYF.

This chain joins TRBV29-1 and TRBJ2-7; a possible D gene is TRBD2 (6 bases). This CDR3 spans 12 amino acids. Germline CDR1 and CDR2: SQVTM and ANQGSEA. Trimming left V 5 bases short and J 3 bases short, with 11 bases between. In DNA form, the CDR3 reads TGCAGCGTTTTGGACTACGTCTACGAGCAGTACTTC. This codes for CSVLDYVYEQYF.

The chain couples TRBV5-1 to TRBJ2-7; 7 bases map to TRBD1. After removal of 7 bases from V and 2 bases from J, the junction contained 6 bases not matched to a gene. Germline-derived CDR1 and CDR2 are SGHRS and YFSETQ. The CDR3 runs 13 residues. CDR3 DNA: TGCGCCAGCGCTTGGACAGGCACCTACGAGCAGTACTTC. Its protein is CASAWTGTYEQYF.

V is TRBV6-6 and J is TRBJ2-7; 9 bases agree with TRBD1. The ends lost 7 bases at V and 7 bases at J; junction bases unmatched: 14. The germline V gene has CDR1 MNHNY and CDR2 SVGAGI (reference sequence). This CDR3 is 15 amino acids long. The CDR3: CASKKPGQGRGEQYF. The CDR3 nucleotides read TGTGCCAGCAAAAAACCGGGACAGGGTCGTGGAGAGCAGTACTTC.

This rearrangement joins TRBV10-3 to TRBJ2-1, with 10 bases matching TRBD1. The V segment lost 10 bases and the J segment 8 bases; nucleotides outside the gene matches: 11. The CDR3 contains 14 residues. The germline V gene encodes CDR1 ENHRY and CDR2 SYGVKD. CDR3 bases: TGTGCCAGCAGCTCGGGACAGGGGAAGGATGAGCAGTTCTTC. It encodes CASSSGQGKDEQFF.

The chain couples TRBV9 to TRBJ1-1; TRBD1 is a possible D gene (5 bases). Trimming removed 0 bases at V and 0 bases at J, with 9 bases between. CDR1 SGDLS and CDR2 YYNGEE come from the germline V gene. The CDR3 covers 15 residues. The CDR3 DNA is TGTGCCAGCAGCGTAGGCGGGACGGTGAACACTGAAGCTTTCTTT. Translating it yields CASSVGGTVNTEAFF.

This clone was seen just once. The chain carries TRBV7-2 and TRBJ2-5; TRBD2 might be the D (5 bases). The DNA end lines up better with TRBJ2-7; the J call may be wrong. The CDR3 has 14 residues. In germline, CDR1 is SGHTA, CDR2 FQGNSA. In DNA, the CDR3 is TGTGCCAGCAGCTCAACCAGCGGTTCCTACGAGCAGTACTTC. It translates to CASSSTSGSYEQYF.

This clone was detected a few times. The chain carries TRBV28 and TRBJ1-3, with 10 positions matching TRBD1. Germline-derived CDR1 and CDR2 are MDHEN and SYDVKM. This CDR3 has 16 amino acids. J lost 1 base, V lost 6 bases, and 6 bases had no gene match. The CDR3 spells CASRTPGQGSGNTIYF. The CDR3 coding sequence is TGTGCCAGCAGGACGCCGGGACAGGGGTCTGGAAACACCATATATTTT.

This clone was counted only a few times. J is TRBJ1-3 and V is TRBV29-1, with 7 bases lining up with TRBD1. This CDR3 contains 14 residues. Per germline, CDR1 SQVTM and CDR2 ANQGSEA. J lost 2 bases, V lost 4 bases, and 5 bases had no gene match. The CDR3 coding sequence is TGCAGCGTTGGACTACAGGGGACTGGAAACACCATATATTTT. As protein: CSVGLQGTGNTIYF.

This clone was observed a single time. The chain recombines TRBV6-6 with TRBJ2-4, with 13 bases aligning to TRBD2. The V and J ends lost 6 bases and 5 bases, in that order; junction bases with no gene match: 7. CDR3 length equals 16 residues. The germline gives CDR1 MNHNY, CDR2 SVGAGI (reference sequence). The CDR3 DNA follows: TGTGCCAGCAGGGACCCGGGACTAGCGGGACAAAACATTCAGTACTTC. It yields the protein CASRDPGLAGQNIQYF.

The rearrangement uses TRBV7-2 and TRBJ1-1, with D perhaps TRBD1 (5 bases). V was shortened by 3 bases and J by 5 bases, with 13 bases between the two germline ends. The CDR3 length is 14 residues. Germline V CDR1 and CDR2: SGHTA, FQGNSA. The CDR3 here is CASSFNRGLTEAFF. The CDR3 nucleotides are TGTGCCAGCAGCTTCAACCGGGGGTTAACTGAAGCTTTCTTT.

The CDR3 DNA follows: TGTGCCAGCAGCCGCTTGAGCTTGGGGGCGCAGGGAGAGACCCAGTACTTC. This codes for CASSRLSLGAQGETQYF. V gene TRBV7-2 combines with J gene TRBJ2-5; a weak D match, TRBD1 (6 bases). The germline V gene encodes CDR1 SGHTA and CDR2 FQGNSA. Trimming stripped 5 bases from V and 4 bases from J, with 23 bases between. The CDR3 length is 17 residues.

This chain links TRBV7-2 with TRBJ2-7, with 10 bases fitting TRBD2. The length of the CDR3 is 18 residues. With 5 bases clipped from V and 6 bases from J, the junction kept 19 bases outside the gene matches. Germline loops: CDR1 SGHTA, CDR2 FQGNSA. In DNA, the CDR3 is TGTGCCAGCAGCGAATTTGGACTAGCGGCGGGGGGTCGGGTCGAGCAGTACTTC. Protein: CASSEFGLAAGGRVEQYF.

The chain uses TRBV29-1 and TRBJ2-7; the D is unclear. V lost 7 bases and J lost 4, with 17 bases in between. CDR1 and CDR2 (germline): SQVTM, ANQGSEA. This CDR3 contains 13 residues. The CDR3 DNA reads TGCAGCGCATCTTGGCTCGCCGGGTACGAGCAGTACTTC. Translation: CSASWLAGYEQYF.